The rows below give T cell receptor beta chains drawn from one sample of a study of T cells in Graves' hyperthyroidism and ophthalmopathy. One entry per CDR3 protein results from TCRdb running MiXCR on the multiplex PCR reads. The table has under 750,000 distinct CDR3 sequences, under 20% seen once; the top ten hold over 15%. What was sequenced was blood. The origin of the receptors is a woman aged 45-65 years with Graves' hyperthyroidism that later progressed to Graves' ophthalmopathy. The CDR3 runs from the conserved cysteine through the conserved F or W. The D gene is left open where the match is weak. The listing skips clone size in some rows; elsewhere it reads once, few, many or a size class.

>17|NA|TRBJ1-2|TRBV12-3/TRBV12-4|many
TGTGCCAGCAGCGAAAAAAAAAACAGGGATGGAGGGGATGGCTACACCTTC
CASSEKKNRDGGDGYTF
>15|NA|TRBJ2-2|TRBV6-1|NA
TGTGCCAGCAGTGAAGTGCTGCTCTACACCGGGGAGCTGTTTTTT
CASSEVLLYTGELFF
>15|TRBD1|TRBJ1-5|TRBV20-1|NA
TGCAGTGCCCAACCACAGGGGGCGAGCAATCAGCCCCAGCATTTT
CSAQPQGASNQPQHF
>14|NA|TRBJ1-2|TRBV4-1|NA
TGCGCCAGCAGCCAAGAAGGCTCTTGGGGGGCCTACACCTTC
CASSQEGSWGAYTF
>16|NA|TRBJ2-7|TRBV5-5|NA
TGTGCCAGCAGCTTGGTCAAGTGGGAAAGGCTCGGCGAGCAGTACTTC
CASSLVKWERLGEQYF
>14|NA|TRBJ1-2|TRBV20-1|few
TGCAGTGCTAGAGTGGGACACCGGAACTATGGCTACACCTTC
CSARVGHRNYGYTF
>17|NA|TRBJ2-3|TRBV12-3/TRBV12-4|many
TGTGCCAGCAGTTTTCGAATGGCTAGCGTACAATCAGATACGCAGTATTTT
CASSFRMASVQSDTQYF
>13|TRBD1|TRBJ2-5|TRBV20-1|many
TGCAGTGCTAGCACAGGGGGGCGACAGACCCAGTACTTC
CSASTGGRQTQYF
>18|NA|TRBJ1-1|TRBV5-1|many
TGCGCCAGCAGCTTGGTGTGGAGTCCACCCAGAGGAGACACTGAAGCTTTCTTT
CASSLVWSPPRGDTEAFF
>13|TRBD1|TRBJ2-6|TRBV3-1|few
TGTGCCAGCAGCTCCGGGGACAGTAACGTCCTGACTTTC
CASSSGDSNVLTF
>12|NA|TRBJ1-1|TRBV14|NA
TGTGCCAGCAGCCTGACGCTAACTGAAGCTTTCTTT
CASSLTLTEAFF
>12|NA|TRBJ2-5|TRBV20-1|few
TGCAGTGCACACCCCGGGCAAGAGACCCAGTACTTC
CSAHPGQETQYF
>18|TRBD1|TRBJ2-7|TRBV15|few
TGTGCCACCAGCAGAGACTTGACAGGGGGCTTGAGATCCTACGAGCAGTACTTC
CATSRDLTGGLRSYEQYF
>15|NA|TRBJ1-1|TRBV20-1|once
TGCAGTGCTGCCCCTGCGGGACACTTGAACACTGAAGCTTTCTTT
CSAAPAGHLNTEAFF
>13|NA|TRBJ2-2|TRBV18|many
TGTGCCACCGAGGGGGACTACACCGGGGAGCTGTTTTTT
CATEGDYTGELFF
>15|NA|TRBJ2-1|TRBV27|many
TGTGCCAGCAGTTTAGGACAGCTAAACTACAATGAGCAGTTCTTC
CASSLGQLNYNEQFF
>13|TRBD2|TRBJ2-1|TRBV19|NA
TGTGCCAGCAGCATTTTGGGGGGGAATGAGCAGTTCTTC
CASSILGGNEQFF
>14|NA|TRBJ1-1|TRBV30|NA
TGTGCCTGGAGTGTAACAGGGCGTAGCACTGAAGCTTTCTTT
CAWSVTGRSTEAFF
>15|TRBD2|TRBJ2-5|TRBV7-8|few
TGTGCCAGCAGCGAGGGACTAGCGGGGAGGGAGACCCAGTACTTC
CASSEGLAGRETQYF
>14|NA|TRBJ1-2|TRBV15|few
TGTGCCACCAGCATATCTCTAATCTCCCCTGACTACACCTTC
CATSISLISPDYTF
>15|NA|TRBJ1-3|TRBV5-6|NA
TGTGCCAGCAGCTTGCAACAGATGTCTGGAAACACCATATATTTT
CASSLQQMSGNTIYF
>14|TRBD1|TRBJ1-4|TRBV6-6|many
TGTGCCAGCAGTTACCGGGACAGGGACGAAAAACTGTTTTTT
CASSYRDRDEKLFF
>15|TRBD1|TRBJ2-5|TRBV3-1|few
TGTGCCAGCAGCAACCTGGGACAGGGAGTGGAGACCCAGTACTTC
CASSNLGQGVETQYF
>18|NA|TRBJ2-4|TRBV7-6|few
TGTGCCAGCAGCCCTCTCCCATCTGAGGGCATAACCAAAAACATTCAGTACTTC
CASSPLPSEGITKNIQYF
>21|TRBD2|TRBJ2-2|TRBV3-1|NA
TGTGCCAGCAGCCAACCGTATGGCGGGGGGGCTGTTGGAGTTAGCACCGGGGAGCTGTTTTTT
CASSQPYGGGAVGVSTGELFF
>13|NA|TRBJ2-7|TRBV12-3/TRBV12-4|many
TGTGCCAGCAGTTTAGACTCACTATGGGAGCACGACTTC
CASSLDSLWEHDF
>16|NA|TRBJ2-7|TRBV5-1|many
TGCGCCAGCAGCCCCATAGGGCGGGGGCCCACCTACGAGCAGTACTTC
CASSPIGRGPTYEQYF
>14|TRBD2|TRBJ2-7|TRBV9|few
TGTGCCAGCAGCCCTAGCGGGGAAGCCTACGAGCAGTACTTC
CASSPSGEAYEQYF
>14|NA|TRBJ2-2|TRBV6-2/TRBV6-3|NA
TGTGCCAGCAGTTTCCGGGCCTTCACCGGGGAGCTGTTTTTT
CASSFRAFTGELFF
>13|NA|TRBJ1-4|TRBV9|few
TGTGCCAGCAGCGTAGAGCCTGGTGAAAAACTGTTTTTT
CASSVEPGEKLFF
>15|NA|TRBJ2-3|TRBV6-2/TRBV6-3|many
TGTGCCAGCAGTATCCGCCCCCCCTTCACAGATACGCAGTATTTT
CASSIRPPFTDTQYF
>16|TRBD1|TRBJ2-3|TRBV13|many
TGTGCCAGCAGCCCCACGACAGGGGTTCTGACAGATACGCAGTATTTT
CASSPTTGVLTDTQYF
>16|TRBD2|TRBJ2-1|TRBV7-6|few
TGTGCCAGCAGCTTAGGGTTGCTAGCGGGGGGGAGTGAGCAGTTCTTC
CASSLGLLAGGSEQFF
>10|NA|TRBJ1-1|TRBV20-1|NA
TGCAGTGCTAGACTACGGGGAGCTTTCTTT
CSARLRGAFF
>19|NA|TRBJ1-5|TRBV15|few
TGTGCCACCAGCAGCCCTAAAACTGGGGGTGCTCTCGGTGATCAGCCCCAGCATTTT
CATSSPKTGGALGDQPQHF
>16|NA|TRBJ1-2|TRBV6-5|few
TGTGCCAGCAGTTATCTCTCACACTTATCCGGCTATGGCTACACCTTC
CASSYLSHLSGYGYTF
>18|NA|TRBJ1-2|TRBV15|NA
TGTGCCACCAGCAGACTTGAGGGGACGGCAGCCTCCCTCGCCGGCCACACCTTC
CATSRLEGTAASLAGHTF
>19|NA|TRBJ1-1|TRBV19|few
TGTGCCAGTAGTATATGGGATGTATTTGATGGGGGTGAGAACACTGAAGCTTTCTTT
CASSIWDVFDGGENTEAFF
>13|NA|TRBJ2-1|TRBV20-1|many
TGCAGTGCTAGTGAGCGGACCTACAATGAGCAGTTCTTC
CSASERTYNEQFF
>15|NA|TRBJ2-5|TRBV19|NA
TGTGCCAGTAGTATTTCCTTCGACGCTCAAGAGACCCAGTACTTC
CASSISFDAQETQYF
>14|TRBD1|TRBJ2-7|TRBV27|many
TGTGCCAGCAGTGTACGGGACAGCTCCTACGAGCAGTACTTC
CASSVRDSSYEQYF
>16|TRBD1|TRBJ1-6|TRBV3-1|many
TGTGCCAGCAGCCCAGACAGGGTAATAAATAATTCACCCCTCCACTTT
CASSPDRVINNSPLHF
>14|TRBD1|TRBJ2-7|TRBV20-1|few
TGCAGTGCTAGATGGGACAGGGGATTTCCCGAGCAGTACTTC
CSARWDRGFPEQYF
>14|NA|TRBJ1-1|TRBV19|many
TGTGCCAGTAGTAACTGGGACACCAACACTGAAGCTTTCTTT
CASSNWDTNTEAFF
>13|NA|TRBJ2-3|TRBV20-1|many
TGCAGTGAGGGGACCGCACTAGAAGATACGCAGTATTTT
CSEGTALEDTQYF
>16|NA|TRBJ1-6|TRBV4-2|NA
TGTGCCAGCAGCCAAGCTGCCCCGGAGATTAATTCACCCCTCCACTTT
CASSQAAPEINSPLHF
>16|NA|TRBJ1-4|TRBV2|many
TGTGCCAGCAGTGAGGGACTTTTTGCAACTAATGAAAAACTGTTTTTT
CASSEGLFATNEKLFF
>18|NA|TRBJ1-2|TRBV16|NA
TGTGCCAGCAGACCACTACACGGACCTACTAGCACGTGGGATGGCTACACCTTC
CASRPLHGPTSTWDGYTF